This T cell receptor (beta chain) is drawn from a study of blood T cell repertoires in COVID-19. Clones were sequenced by immunoSEQ multiplex PCR, and TCRdb holds only the in-frame ones, with some missing. The sample yields about 440,000 clones, 70% to 90% seen once. The sequencing sample was made of PBMCs or T cells enriched from blood (not recorded which). The receptor was isolated from a young woman with acute COVID-19.

The CDR3 spells CASRFCPAGSSYEQYF. CDR3 in DNA: TGTGCAAGTCGCTTTTGTCCAGCGGGGTCCTCCTACGAGCAGTACTTC. The chain recombines TRBV12-2 with TRBJ2-7; the table names TRBD2, a call not compared with the DNA. TRBV12-2 is a known pseudogene. The CDR3 runs to 16 residues.